Listed below are T cell receptor beta chains from one sample, sequenced in a study of blood T cell repertoires in COVID-19. Some clones are missing from TCRdb's copy, which holds only in-frame ones; the method was immunoSEQ multiplex PCR. Of about 120,000 clones in the sample, 84% were seen once. Sequenced: PBMCs or T cells enriched from blood (not recorded which). These receptors were obtained from a woman in her 30s who had recovered from COVID-19. CDR3s include the opening cysteine and the closing phenylalanine or tryptophan. The order of the fields is J gene, D gene, V gene, CDR3 DNA, CDR3 protein. D genes are given only for firm matches.

>TRBJ1-6|NA|TRBV7-8
TGTGCCAGCAGAAATAGCGGAGGATCCTATAATTCACCCCTCCACTTT
CASRNSGGSYNSPLHF
>TRBJ2-2|NA|TRBV27
TGTGCCAGCAGCACTAGAAAATACGGCCTCACCGGGGAGCTGTTTTTT
CASSTRKYGLTGELFF
>TRBJ2-3|NA|TRBV4-2
TGTGCCAGCAGCCAAGAAGGTCTAGCGTCTAGCACAGATACGCAGTATTTT
CASSQEGLASSTDTQYF
>TRBJ2-5|NA|TRBV28
TGTGCCAGCAGCCTACTAAGGGAGACCCAGTACTTC
CASSLLRETQYF
>TRBJ2-3|TRBD2|TRBV7-2
TGTGCCAGCAGCGGACTAGCGGGCTTTAGCACAGATACGCAGTATTTT
CASSGLAGFSTDTQYF
>TRBJ1-2|NA|TRBV29-1
TGCAGCGTTACGGCAGGCAGCCCCCTGTATGGCTACACCTTC
CSVTAGSPLYGYTF
>TRBJ1-1|TRBD1|TRBV30
TGTGCCTGGACGGGGCAGGGGGTCACTGAAGCTTTCTTT
CAWTGQGVTEAFF
>TRBJ1-6|NA|TRBV4-3
TGCGCCAGCAGCCAAGGGGGGCCAGGGAGTAATTCACCCCTCCACTTT
CASSQGGPGSNSPLHF
>TRBJ1-2|NA|TRBV25-1
TGTGCCAGCAGTGATTGGACAGCCTATGGCTACACCTTC
CASSDWTAYGYTF
>TRBJ1-6|NA|TRBV19
TGTGCCAGTAGTCCCGGCTCGGGCTCCTATAATTCACCCCTCCACTTT
CASSPGSGSYNSPLHF